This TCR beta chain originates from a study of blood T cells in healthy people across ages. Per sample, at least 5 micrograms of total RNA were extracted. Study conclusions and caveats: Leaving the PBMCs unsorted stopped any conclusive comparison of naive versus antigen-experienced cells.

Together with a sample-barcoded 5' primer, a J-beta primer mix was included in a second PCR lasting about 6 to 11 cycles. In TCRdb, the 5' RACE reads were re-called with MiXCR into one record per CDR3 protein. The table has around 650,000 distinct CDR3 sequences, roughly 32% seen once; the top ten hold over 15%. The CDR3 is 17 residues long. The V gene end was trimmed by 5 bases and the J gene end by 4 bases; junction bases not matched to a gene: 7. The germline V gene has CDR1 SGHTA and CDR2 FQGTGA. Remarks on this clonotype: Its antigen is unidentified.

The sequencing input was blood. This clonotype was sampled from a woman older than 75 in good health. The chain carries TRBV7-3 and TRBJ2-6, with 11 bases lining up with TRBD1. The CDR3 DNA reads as TGTGCCAGCAGCCTTAGGACAGGGGGCTCCGGGGCCAACGTCCTGACTTTC. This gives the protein CASSLRTGGSGANVLTF.